This is a list of T cell receptor beta chains from one sample in a study of blood T cell repertoires in COVID-19. Produced via immunoSEQ multiplex PCR; TCRdb's table is partial and in-frame only. The sample records roughly 520,000 clones, over 75% being singletons. The sample consisted of PBMCs or T cells enriched from blood (not recorded which). The receptors come from a woman aged 40 to 50 who had recovered from COVID-19. Both conserved end residues are part of each CDR3. A D gene is named only where the DNA matches it firmly. A row's size may be missing; if present it is once, few, many or a size class.

CDR3 protein,CDR3 DNA,J gene,D gene,clone size,V gene
CASTLGSGTGPFTDTQYF,TGTGCCAGCACCCTGGGATCGGGGACAGGGCCTTTCACAGATACGCAGTATTTT,TRBJ2-3,TRBD1,once,TRBV5-4
CASSPIRDRGIEQYF,TGTGCCAGCTCACCAATCCGGGACAGAGGAATCGAGCAGTACTTC,TRBJ2-7,TRBD1,.,TRBV18
CASTERVQETQYF,TGCGCCAGCACCGAACGGGTTCAAGAGACCCAGTACTTC,TRBJ2-5,.,.,TRBV10-2
CASSRAREDEQYF,TGTGCCAGCAGCCGGGCTCGGGAGGACGAGCAGTACTTC,TRBJ2-7,TRBD2,.,TRBV5-4
CASSYRHSTDTQYF,TGTGCCAGCAGTTACAGACACTCCACAGATACGCAGTATTTT,TRBJ2-3,.,.,TRBV6-2/TRBV6-3
CASQGDTQYF,TGTGCCAGCCAGGGAGATACGCAGTATTTT,TRBJ2-3,.,.,TRBV7-6
CASSYDAGGPEGSYEQYF,TGTGCCAGCAGTTACGATGCGGGAGGGCCGGAAGGCTCCTACGAGCAGTACTTC,TRBJ2-7,TRBD2,.,TRBV6-2/TRBV6-3
CASSEEQGAWEKLFF,TGTGCCAGCAGTGAAGAACAGGGGGCTTGGGAAAAACTGTTTTTT,TRBJ1-4,TRBD1,.,TRBV2
CASSPGQGPGVQYF,TGTGCCAGCAGCCCTGGACAGGGGCCCGGTGTGCAGTACTTC,TRBJ2-7,TRBD1,.,TRBV9
CASSASVNTEAFF,TGCGCCAGCTCCGCCAGTGTGAACACTGAAGCTTTCTTT,TRBJ1-1,.,few,TRBV5-1
CASSPFSNQPQHF,TGTGCCAGCAGTCCATTTAGCAATCAGCCCCAGCATTTT,TRBJ1-5,.,.,TRBV12-3/TRBV12-4
CASRTGFGTEAFF,TGTGCCAGCAGAACAGGTTTTGGCACTGAAGCTTTCTTT,TRBJ1-1,.,.,TRBV6-5
CASSRGSGNTIYF,TGTGCCAGCAGCAGGGGTTCCGGAAACACCATATATTTT,TRBJ1-3,.,once,TRBV6-5
CAGGWDRASYEQYF,TGTGCCGGAGGATGGGACAGGGCCTCCTACGAGCAGTACTTC,TRBJ2-7,TRBD1,.,TRBV2
CASSLATGTGGEAFF,TGTGCCAGCAGCTTGGCGACAGGGACAGGGGGAGAAGCTTTCTTT,TRBJ1-1,TRBD1,once,TRBV5-4
CASSILDLAGGTDTQYF,TGTGCCAGTAGTATCCTCGACCTAGCGGGAGGGACAGATACGCAGTATTTT,TRBJ2-3,TRBD2,.,TRBV19
CATSRAYPRTGWGNTGELFF,TGTGCCACCAGCAGAGCCTATCCCCGGACTGGATGGGGGAACACCGGGGAGCTGTTTTTT,TRBJ2-2,.,.,TRBV15
CASSWTEGDQPQHF,TGTGCCAGTAGTTGGACAGAGGGCGATCAGCCCCAGCATTTT,TRBJ1-5,.,.,TRBV19
CASSKGRREQWGNEQFF,TGTGCCAGCAGCAAGGGGCGGCGGGAGCAGTGGGGCAATGAGCAGTTCTTC,TRBJ2-1,TRBD2,.,TRBV3-1/TRBV3-2
CASSMWGRETQYF,TGTGCCAGCAGTATGTGGGGCCGCGAGACCCAGTACTTC,TRBJ2-5,.,.,TRBV27
CASSPGGSEQFF,TGTGCCAGCTCACCAGGGGGGTCCGAGCAGTTCTTC,TRBJ2-1,.,.,TRBV18
CASSLETGAQYF,TGTGCCAGCAGTTTGGAGACAGGGGCGCAGTATTTT,TRBJ2-3,TRBD1,.,TRBV12-3/TRBV12-4
CSGLDSTSSNTEAFF,TGCAGCGGCCTTGACAGTACAAGTTCGAACACTGAAGCTTTCTTT,TRBJ1-1,.,.,TRBV29-1
CASSENGISPLHF,TGTGCCAGCAGTGAAAACGGTATCTCACCCCTCCACTTT,TRBJ1-6,.,few,TRBV2
CASSLSPGLAGGTGDTQYF,TGTGCCAGCAGCTTAAGCCCTGGACTAGCGGGAGGGACGGGAGATACGCAGTATTTT,TRBJ2-3,TRBD2,once,TRBV7-9
CASSETGVLYEQYF,TGCGCCAGCAGTGAAACAGGGGTCCTCTACGAGCAGTACTTC,TRBJ2-7,TRBD1,.,TRBV10-1
CASSHGPLGVNTEAFF,TGTGCCAGCAGCCATGGACCGCTCGGGGTGAACACTGAAGCTTTCTTT,TRBJ1-1,.,.,TRBV3-1/TRBV3-2
CASSTDSGQPQHF,TGTGCCAGCTCAACCGACAGTGGTCAGCCCCAGCATTTT,TRBJ1-5,.,once,TRBV18
CASSLEGGRYNEQFF,TGTGCCAGCAGCTTAGAAGGTGGGAGGTACAATGAGCAGTTCTTC,TRBJ2-1,.,.,TRBV7-9
CAISESTQGTLYNEQFF,TGTGCCATCAGTGAATCGACACAGGGGACCCTATACAATGAGCAGTTCTTC,TRBJ2-1,TRBD1,.,TRBV10-3
CASSSGLAEPTGELFF,TGTGCCAGCAGCTCGGGACTAGCGGAGCCCACCGGGGAGCTGTTTTTT,TRBJ2-2,TRBD2,.,TRBV9
CASRSASLGGKLFF,TGTGCCAGCAGGAGCGCCTCCTTGGGGGGAAAACTGTTTTTT,TRBJ1-4,.,.,TRBV2
CASSSDRASTDTQYF,TGTGCCAGCAGCTCGGACAGGGCTAGCACAGATACGCAGTATTTT,TRBJ2-3,TRBD1,.,TRBV11-2
CASSLLRDSNQPQHF,TGTGCCAGCAGTCTTCTCCGGGACAGTAATCAGCCCCAGCATTTT,TRBJ1-5,TRBD1,.,TRBV6-5
CASSRSGSSTDTQYF,TGTGCCAGCAGCCGTAGCGGTTCTAGCACAGATACGCAGTATTTT,TRBJ2-3,.,.,TRBV7-8
CASARPGNTEAFF,TGTGCCAGTGCTCGTCCCGGGAACACTGAAGCTTTCTTT,TRBJ1-1,.,.,TRBV25-1
CASRKDGDYGYTF,TGCGCCAGCAGGAAAGACGGGGACTATGGCTACACCTTC,TRBJ1-2,.,.,TRBV10-1
CGAGREDSYEQYF,TGTGGCGCCGGGCGGGAGGATTCGTACGAGCAGTACTTC,TRBJ2-7,TRBD2,.,TRBV30
CASSKQGKAFF,TGTGCCAGCAGTAAACAGGGGAAGGCTTTCTTT,TRBJ1-1,TRBD1,many,TRBV6-5
CASSLGLAGGDEQFF,TGTGCCAGCAGCTTAGGGCTAGCGGGAGGCGATGAGCAGTTCTTC,TRBJ2-1,TRBD2,.,TRBV7-2
CASSRSGGPEAFF,TGCGCCAGCAGCCGATCGGGGGGGCCTGAAGCTTTCTTT,TRBJ1-1,.,.,TRBV4-3
CASSEGDRGNEKLFF,TGTGCCAGCAGTGAGGGCGACAGGGGAAATGAAAAACTGTTTTTT,TRBJ1-4,TRBD1,once,TRBV2
CASSPVDSGTQYF,TGTGCCAGCAGCCCCGTAGACTCCGGTACGCAGTATTTT,TRBJ2-3,.,.,TRBV7-9
CAAQGWAGNTIYF,TGTGCCGCCCAGGGGTGGGCTGGAAACACCATATATTTT,TRBJ1-3,.,.,TRBV19
CSVAGLLNTEAFF,TGCAGCGTTGCGGGTTTGTTGAACACTGAAGCTTTCTTT,TRBJ1-1,.,.,TRBV29-1
CASSIDPDQPQHF,TGTGCCAGTAGTATAGATCCGGATCAGCCCCAGCATTTT,TRBJ1-5,.,.,TRBV19